This TCR beta chain stems from a study of T cell responses to AZD1222 COVID-19 vaccine. Some clones are missing from TCRdb's copy, which holds only in-frame ones; the method was immunoSEQ multiplex PCR. Of some 180,000 clones detected, 80% to 95% appear once; the ten largest clones hold around 1%. On this clone itself: What it binds is not known.

Findings and limits, study-wide: The study sampled repertoires only after the peak T cell response. Per reports, nearly half of all spike-specific TCRs target regions that are unmutated in variants.

Germline V lookup: CDR1 MGHRA, CDR2 YSYEKL. V was clipped by 1 base and J by 5 bases, with 14 bases between them. CDR3 length: 15 residues. Sequencing used peripheral blood, obtained 28 days after the second dose of the MenACWY control vaccine. The clonotype originates from an adult who received the MenACWY meningococcal vaccine as a control. V usage is TRBV4-1 and J usage is TRBJ1-2; D is undetermined. The CDR3 spells CASSQGGRRIYGYTF. CDR3 nucleotide sequence: TGCGCCAGCAGCCAAGGCGGCAGGCGGATTTATGGCTACACCTTC.